This TCR beta chain was captured by sequencing in a study of blood T cell repertoires in COVID-19. Cohorts were determined from participant-reported clinical history. Either two negative PCRs, clearance, or symptom resolution qualified Cohort 3 donors as recovered. V was clipped by 2 bases and J by 11 bases, with 9 bases between them. CDR3 length: 11 amino acids. Assay: immunoSEQ multiplex PCR; the TCRdb copy retains only in-frame clones and omits some. The data contain fewer than 200,000 clones, approximately 82% of them singletons. The sequenced sample consisted of PBMCs or T cells enriched from blood (not recorded which). V is TRBV12-3 or TRBV12-4 and J is TRBJ1-1, with TRBD1 as a possible D gene (5 bases). The source of this sequence is a woman in her fifties or sixties who had recovered from COVID-19. This CDR3 reads CASSLRKGAFF. The CDR3 DNA is TGTGCCAGCAGTTTACGGAAGGGGGCTTTCTTT.